Sequencing of this TCR beta chain was carried out in a study of vaccination effects on CD4 cells after COVID-19 (dated by TCRdb to 2021 to 2024). Background on the whole study: Three convalescent patients were sampled early (day +14) and late (day +241, +227, +161 respectively) after vaccination. Post-vaccine samples across the study were collected a median of 72 days after the second dose, with a range of 14 to 241. SARS-CoV-2 spike-specific CD4+ TCR repertoires were compared before and after mRNA vaccination in COVID-19 convalescent patients and in infection-naive vaccine recipients. A total of 10 COVID-19 convalescent patients and several SARS-CoV-2-naive healthy vaccine recipients were included in the full study. In the study, cultures from other donors were sequenced using the Oncomine TCR Beta short-read assay on an Illumina iSeq 100. What the work shows at the level of the full study, not this receptor alone: Among convalescent patients, the spike-reactive repertoire after vaccination was made up mainly of new vaccine-induced clones that were largely distinct from the clones induced by infection. At late post-vaccination timepoints, both infection-induced and vaccine-induced clones showed marked clonal contraction, consistent with waning T cell responses. Limitations of the study were the small number of convalescent patients and the absence of early post-infection timepoints.

Libraries were made using the immunoSEQ multiplex PCR assay. DNA from the cultured, isolated CD4+ T cells was subjected to TCR beta CDR3 sequencing. For the original study's pipeline: The analysis removed non-productive TCR sequences, trimmed reads to the CDR3 region, and retained only CDR3s that were 7 or more amino acids long. Antigen-specific clonotypes were identified with the MANAFEST web app by comparing expansion in peptide wells against reference cultures. Positive clones required FDR<0.05 expansion versus reference and all other wells, odds ratio above 5, and frequency above 0.1% in two replicate wells. A clonotype was called cross-reactive if it was significantly expanded both in SARS-CoV-2 spike wells and in at least one common cold coronavirus spike condition. Using the stringdist R package, CDR3 similarity was measured by Levenshtein distance, and unrooted trees were constructed with ape in R 3.6.1. Drawn from immuneACCESS, this table holds only the in-frame rearrangements with V and J called that TCRdb kept. Clones are partly lost; checked studies trace under half to an unresolved V gene and leave the rest unexplained. V, J and clone size derive from that table, while D and trimming were established from the DNA sequence. Recorded for this sample are approximately 16,000 clones; roughly 80% of them occurred a single time. Roughly 24% of the sample is in the top ten clones.

In the ViraFEST assay, PBMC were stimulated with viral peptide pools, and antigen-specific CD4+ T cell clonotypes were then identified by expansion using TCR sequencing. After more than nine days of culture, CD4+ T cells were isolated with the EasySep CD4+ T cell isolation kit. PCR-confirmed SARS-CoV-2 infection had occurred in convalescent patients between March and December 2020, before the Alpha, Beta and Delta variants emerged in the United States. Each participant received two doses of an mRNA SARS-CoV-2 vaccine, either BNT162b2 or mRNA-1273. Each well held two million PBMC cultured in IMDM containing around 5.1% human AB serum, approximately 10 IU/ml IL-2 and gentamicin, along with 8 to 10 ug/ml peptides. On days 3 and 7, half of the culture medium was replaced with fresh IL-2-containing medium. Each peptide stimulation condition was cultured in triplicate wells unless otherwise noted. PBMC were separated from whole blood using Ficoll-Paque Plus gradient centrifugation and were then either cryopreserved at -140C or used fresh. The overlapping peptide pools covered the spike proteins of SARS-CoV-2 and of the common cold coronaviruses HCoV-NL63, HCoV-OC43 and HCoV-229E. The QIAamp micro DNA kit was used to extract genomic DNA from the cultured CD4+ T cells.

Reading from cysteine to phenylalanine, the CDR3 counts 14 amino acids. The sequence is cut down to CDR3 DNA, 42 bases in frame from base 1. The germline V and J ends show losses of 5 bases and 4 bases respectively, and no gene match explains 2 bases of the junction. Via the germline V gene, CDR1 is MNHEY and CDR2 SVGAGI. This clone has only a few counts. This clone's antigen is unknown. No much larger clone exists at a distance of one base, and base qualities are not known. Rearrangement joined TRBV6-5 to TRBJ2-7; the central 13 bases match TRBD2. The sequencing used CD4+ T cells from PBMCs cultured with HCoV-NL63 spike peptides, collected after COVID-19 vaccination. The cell subset or site label corresponds to: HCoV-NL63 spike overlapping peptide pool stimulation. The clonotype was recovered from a human donor who had a prior SARS-CoV-2 infection. The nucleotide sequence reads TGTGCCAGCAGTCAACTAGCGGGAGGGTACGAGCAGTACTTC. Its translation reads: CASSQLAGGYEQYF.